This is a list of T cell receptor beta chains from one sample in a study of CD8 T cells in ankylosing spondylitis. TCRdb fed the 5' RACE reads into MiXCR, producing one record per CDR3 protein. The sample carries roughly 180,000 distinct CDR3 sequences, over 10% recorded once. The sample consisted of blood, either unsorted or a sorted T cell fraction (not recorded which). Source of these receptors: a female donor with ankylosing spondylitis or in good health (not recorded which). Both conserved end residues are part of each CDR3. Each record gives: V gene, clone size, D gene, J gene, CDR3 DNA, CDR3 protein. D genes are given only for firm matches. Size is stated for part of the rows, as once, few or many counts, or as a class when the clone is expanded.

>TRBV5-6|-|-|TRBJ2-7
TGTGCCAGCAGCTCCCGGACAGTCGACTACGAGCAGTACTTC
CASSSRTVDYEQYF
>TRBV4-3|many|-|TRBJ1-1
TGCGCCAGCAGCTTAGGAGAGAACACTGAAGCTTTCTTT
CASSLGENTEAFF
>TRBV12-3/TRBV12-4|-|-|TRBJ2-1
TGTGCCAGCAGGGTCGGTTACAATGAGCAGTTCTTC
CASRVGYNEQFF
>TRBV6-2/TRBV6-3|many|TRBD1|TRBJ1-2
TGTGCCAGCAGACGACAGGGGGCGAGAACCGGTGGCTACACCTTC
CASRRQGARTGGYTF
>TRBV7-2|many|TRBD1|TRBJ1-2
TGTGCCAGCAGCTTGCGGGACAGGGGAGATGGCTACACCTTC
CASSLRDRGDGYTF
>TRBV20-1|many|TRBD1|TRBJ2-7
TGCAGTGCCCTGACAGGGGAACCCTACGAGCAGTACTTC
CSALTGEPYEQYF
>TRBV7-9|-|-|TRBJ2-6
TGTGCCAGCAGCTCATCAGGGACTGGGGCCAACGTCCTGACTTTC
CASSSSGTGANVLTF
>TRBV4-3|many|TRBD1|TRBJ2-1
TGCGCCAGCAGCCCAGGGGGCGCCTCCTACAATGAGCAGTTCTTC
CASSPGGASYNEQFF
>TRBV6-2/TRBV6-3|few|-|TRBJ2-4
TGTGCCAGCAGTTCCCGAGTCCGGTCGGCCAAAAACATTCAGTACTTC
CASSSRVRSAKNIQYF
>TRBV20-1|many|TRBD2|TRBJ2-3
TGCAGTGCTCGGGGGTTTCCGGGAGGGCTAGCAGATACGCAGTATTTT
CSARGFPGGLADTQYF
>TRBV5-1|few|-|TRBJ2-3
TGCGCCAGCAGCTTGGCGGACCATAGCACAGATACGCAGTATTTT
CASSLADHSTDTQYF
>TRBV5-1|many|-|TRBJ2-1
TGCGCCAGCAGCTTGTTAGGACTCCAATACAATGAGCAGTTCTTC
CASSLLGLQYNEQFF
>TRBV29-1|many|TRBD1|TRBJ1-5
TGCAGCGTCGGACAGGGGGCTAGTCAGCCCCAGCATTTT
CSVGQGASQPQHF
>TRBV6-1|few|-|TRBJ1-5
TGTGCCGGTGGGGGGAATCAGCCCCAGCATTTT
CAGGGNQPQHF
>TRBV7-2|few|-|TRBJ2-1
TGTGCCAGCAGCCCACGGGGTCCCATGGGGAATGAGCAGTTCTTC
CASSPRGPMGNEQFF
>TRBV12-3/TRBV12-4|many|-|TRBJ1-1
TGTGCCACAAACAATCCGGGGACTGAAGCTTTCTTT
CATNNPGTEAFF
>TRBV20-1|many|-|TRBJ2-7
TGCAGTGCTATTCCCGGGACTCTCTACGAGCAGTACTTC
CSAIPGTLYEQYF
>TRBV6-2/TRBV6-3|-|TRBD2|TRBJ2-1
TGTGCCAGCAGAACCGGTCCCGGGACTAGCGGGAGGGAGCACAGCTCCTACAATGAGCAGTTCTTC
CASRTGPGTSGREHSSYNEQFF
>TRBV7-2|-|TRBD1|TRBJ1-1
TGTGCCAGCAGCTCCTCGTGGGGACAGTGGGGTGAAGCTTTCTTT
CASSSSWGQWGEAFF
>TRBV5-6|-|-|TRBJ1-2
TGTGCCAGCAGCTTGTATCATTCGGGTAGCTATGGCTACACCTTC
CASSLYHSGSYGYTF
>TRBV5-1|few|TRBD1|TRBJ1-5
TGCGCCAGCAGTCCGGGACAGGGGGCAAGTCAGCCCCAGCATTTT
CASSPGQGASQPQHF
>TRBV7-8|-|-|TRBJ2-7
TGTGCCAGCAGCCCCCTGGGGGCGAGCTCCTACGAGCAGTACTTC
CASSPLGASSYEQYF
>TRBV18|many|TRBD2|TRBJ2-7
TGTGCCAGCTCACCATGGCAAGCGGGAGGGACGGGAGAGCAGTACTTC
CASSPWQAGGTGEQYF
>TRBV6-6|many|TRBD1|TRBJ1-2
TGTGCCGGAGGACAGGGGGGGTATGGCTACACCTTC
CAGGQGGYGYTF
>TRBV12-3/TRBV12-4|few|-|TRBJ2-1
TGTGCCAGCAGTCCCCGAACAGGGGGGGGTGAGCAGTTCTTC
CASSPRTGGGEQFF
>TRBV7-2|-|TRBD1|TRBJ1-1
TGTGCCAGCAGCTTCCCACTGACAGGGGTAGTGAACACTGAAGCTTTCTTT
CASSFPLTGVVNTEAFF
>TRBV6-2/TRBV6-3|many|-|TRBJ1-6
TGTGCCAGCAGTTATTGGGGACCTTCACCCCTCCACTTT
CASSYWGPSPLHF
>TRBV7-8|many|-|TRBJ1-1
TGTGCCAGCAGTAGCTTAGGACCGAACACTGAAGCTTTCTTT
CASSSLGPNTEAFF
>TRBV11-2|-|TRBD2|TRBJ2-1
TGTGCCAGCAGCTTACGCGGACTAGCGGAAAATGAGCTGTTCTTC
CASSLRGLAENELFF
>TRBV29-1|many|-|TRBJ1-1
TGCAGCGTTCCTCTCCGCCGCGGGGCGAACACTGAAGCTTTCTTT
CSVPLRRGANTEAFF
>TRBV5-1|many|TRBD1|TRBJ2-1
TGCGCCAGCAGCTTGACTGTGGCAGGGGGCCACAATGAGCAGTTCTTC
CASSLTVAGGHNEQFF
>TRBV9|many|-|TRBJ2-1
TGTGCCAGCGGGGCCTCCTACAATGAGCAGTTCTTC
CASGASYNEQFF
>TRBV12-3/TRBV12-4|few|-|TRBJ2-5
TGTGCCAGCAGTTTAGCGGTAGGAGGGCCCGCGTTTGAGACCCAGTACTTC
CASSLAVGGPAFETQYF
>TRBV19|many|-|TRBJ2-6
TGTGCCAGTAGTATAGAGTCGGTCTCAGGGACTGGGGCCAACGTCCTGACTTTC
CASSIESVSGTGANVLTF
>TRBV7-2|many|-|TRBJ2-7
TGTGCCAGCAGCGCCTTCTTAGACTGGGAGCAGTACTTC
CASSAFLDWEQYF
>TRBV10-3|many|TRBD2|TRBJ2-2
TGTGCCATCAGTGACCTCCTAGCGGGAGGTACCGGGGAGCTGTTTTTT
CAISDLLAGGTGELFF
>TRBV15|many|TRBD1|TRBJ2-1
TGTGCCACCAGGATCCGGGACAGCGCCTACAATGAGCAGTTCTTC
CATRIRDSAYNEQFF
>TRBV20-1|many|-|TRBJ1-1
TGCAGTGCTAGCCTTCCGGGGGACACTGAAGCTTTCTTT
CSASLPGDTEAFF
>TRBV20-1|many|-|TRBJ1-1
TGCAGTGCCATAAATTTTCCTTGGGGGAACACTGAAGCTTTCTTT
CSAINFPWGNTEAFF
>TRBV7-8|many|TRBD2|TRBJ2-1
TGTGCCAGCAGCTTAGTGCCAGCGGGATCCTCCTACAATGAGCAGTTCTTC
CASSLVPAGSSYNEQFF
>TRBV7-2|few|-|TRBJ2-7
TGTGCCAGCAGCTACGCGACTAGCTCCTACGAGCAGTACTTC
CASSYATSSYEQYF
>TRBV19|many|-|TRBJ1-5
TGTGCCACCCGAACGCAAGACAATCAGCCCCAGCATTTT
CATRTQDNQPQHF
>TRBV5-1|many|-|TRBJ2-1
TGCGCCAGCGCCACTAGTTACAATGAGCAGTTCTTC
CASATSYNEQFF